The clone carrying this T cell receptor (beta chain) was detected ten times or more. Antigen: not known. This record comes from a study of T cells in Graves' hyperthyroidism and ophthalmopathy. Study-level background: Peripheral blood was drawn at first diagnosis, prior to all treatment.

Study findings and constraints: Most clonotypes expanded in thyroid above 0.001 were likewise present in blood.

Researchers took RNA transcripts and amplified the TCR beta CDR3 regions from them. Using the HTBI primer set, a first-round RT-PCR was run on the TCR CDR3. From the multiplex PCR reads, TCRdb called clonotypes with MiXCR, one entry per CDR3 protein. The sample has 250,000 or so distinct CDR3 sequences, about 15% seen once. Patients having uncontrolled infection, another autoimmune disease, pregnancy or lactation were not included. PBMCs were derived from about 10 ml fresh peripheral blood. Per the germline V gene, CDR1 is MDHEN and CDR2 is SYDVKM. The CDR3 is made up of 15 amino acids. V was cut by 4 bases and J by 3 bases, with 12 bases left in between.

The receptor was isolated from a woman aged 45-65 years with Graves' hyperthyroidism that later progressed to Graves' ophthalmopathy. The sample consisted of blood. V usage is TRBV28 and J usage is TRBJ2-2; D is unclear. This CDR3 reads CASSSGRQHTGELFF. The CDR3 DNA reads TGTGCCAGCAGTTCTGGTCGGCAACACACCGGGGAGCTGTTTTTT.